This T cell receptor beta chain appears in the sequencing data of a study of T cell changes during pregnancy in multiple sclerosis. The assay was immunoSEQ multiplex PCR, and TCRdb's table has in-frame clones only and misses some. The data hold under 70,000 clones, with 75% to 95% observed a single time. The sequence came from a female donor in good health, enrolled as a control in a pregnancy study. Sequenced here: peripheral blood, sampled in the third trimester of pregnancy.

The CDR3 coding sequence is TGTGCCAGCAGTTTAGCTCGAATCGAGGACACTGAAGCTTTCTTT. Protein sequence: CASSLARIEDTEAFF. This chain uses TRBV27 with TRBJ1-1; D unclear. Per germline, CDR1 MNHEY and CDR2 SMNVEV (reference sequence). Deletions cut 2 bases from V and 3 bases from J, with 13 bases between. This CDR3 has 15 residues.